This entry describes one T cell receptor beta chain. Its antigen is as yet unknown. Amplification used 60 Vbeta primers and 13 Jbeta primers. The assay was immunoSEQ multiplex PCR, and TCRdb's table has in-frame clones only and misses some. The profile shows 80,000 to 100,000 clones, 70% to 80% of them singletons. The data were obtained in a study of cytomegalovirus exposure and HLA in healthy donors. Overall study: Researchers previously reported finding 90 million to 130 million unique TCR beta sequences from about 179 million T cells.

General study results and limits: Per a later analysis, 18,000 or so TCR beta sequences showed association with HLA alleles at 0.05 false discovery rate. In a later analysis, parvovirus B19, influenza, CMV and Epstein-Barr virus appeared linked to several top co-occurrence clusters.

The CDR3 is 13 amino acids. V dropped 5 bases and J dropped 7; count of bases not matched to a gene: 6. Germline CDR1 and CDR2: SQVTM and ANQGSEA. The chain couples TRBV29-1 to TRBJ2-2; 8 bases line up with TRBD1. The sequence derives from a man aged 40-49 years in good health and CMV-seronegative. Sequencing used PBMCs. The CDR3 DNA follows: TGCAGCGTTCTGGGACAGGTAGACGGGGAGCTGTTTTTT. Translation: CSVLGQVDGELFF.